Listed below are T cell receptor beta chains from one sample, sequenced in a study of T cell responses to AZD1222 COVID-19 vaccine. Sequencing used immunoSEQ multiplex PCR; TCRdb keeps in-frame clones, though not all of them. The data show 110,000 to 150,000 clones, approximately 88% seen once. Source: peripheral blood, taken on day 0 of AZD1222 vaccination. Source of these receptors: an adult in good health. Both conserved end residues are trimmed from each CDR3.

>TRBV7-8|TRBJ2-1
ASSLGYRGGSNNEQF
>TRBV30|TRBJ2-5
ASQRGGLRETQY
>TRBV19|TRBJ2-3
ATSGQRGDTQY
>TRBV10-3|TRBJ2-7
ATKATSGSYEQY
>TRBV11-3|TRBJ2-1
ASSLAEGLEQF
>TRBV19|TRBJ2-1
ASSISLLNEQF
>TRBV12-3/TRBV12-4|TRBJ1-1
ASSSQGTEAF
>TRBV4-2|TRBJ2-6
ASSQDAGGPPWGANVLT
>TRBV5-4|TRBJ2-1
ASSLSGVLAGGLYNEQF
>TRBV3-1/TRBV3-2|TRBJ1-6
ASTFGDRASPLH
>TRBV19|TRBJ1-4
ASGPGPINEKLF
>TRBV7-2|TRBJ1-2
ASRVQGALYGYT
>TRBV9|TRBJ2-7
ASSVGTTPYEQY
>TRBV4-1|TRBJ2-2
ASSQEGLATGELF
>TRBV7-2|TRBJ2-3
ASSLGLAGGPGDTQY
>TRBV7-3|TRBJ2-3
ASSFRGTDTQY
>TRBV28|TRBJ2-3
ASSSGTSGRGGYQTQY
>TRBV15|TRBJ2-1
ATSRVGGNEQF
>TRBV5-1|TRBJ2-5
ASSLHRRETQY
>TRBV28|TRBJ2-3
ASSLAGGTADTQY
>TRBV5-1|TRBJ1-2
ASSLQGNGYT
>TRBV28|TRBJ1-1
ASSLVYTEAF
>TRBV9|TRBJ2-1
ASSVGGLQGLVEQF
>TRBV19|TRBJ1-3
ASSARRGAGNTIY
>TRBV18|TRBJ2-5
ASSRQETQY
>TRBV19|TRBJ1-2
ASSLPGQGNYGYT
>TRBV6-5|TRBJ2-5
ASSYVGFLGQETQY
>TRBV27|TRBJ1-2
ASSLRGPDNPYGYT
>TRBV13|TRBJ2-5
ASSLGRGRRETQY